The clone carrying this TCR beta chain has at least ten counts. Antigen specificity is unknown. Amplification targeted TCR beta CDR3 regions from RNA transcripts. The HTBI primer set drove a first-round RT-PCR of the TCR CDR3. One entry per CDR3 protein results from TCRdb running MiXCR on the multiplex PCR reads. The sample has 150,000 or so distinct CDR3 sequences, 8% to 9.5% seen once. The record originates from a study of T cells in Graves' hyperthyroidism and ophthalmopathy. In germline, CDR1 is SGHKS, CDR2 YYEKEE (reference sequence). The V and J ends lost 0 bases and 0 bases respectively, with 9 bases between them. The CDR3 length is 16 residues. Study-wide results and caveats: Ophthalmopathy and stable hyperthyroidism were told apart by a 13 V-J model. For ophthalmopathy, model prediction preceded onset by a median roughly 6.2 months.

The origin of this receptor is a woman aged 18-35 years with Graves' hyperthyroidism that later progressed to Graves' ophthalmopathy. Sequenced material: blood. V and J are TRBV5-5 and TRBJ1-4, with D unclear. The CDR3, as DNA: TGTGCCAGCAGCTTGGCTCCCATTGCAACTAATGAAAAACTGTTTTTT. Its protein product is CASSLAPIATNEKLFF.